This entry lists 18 T cell receptor beta chains sequenced from one sample in a study of OX40 agonist ivuxolimab in advanced cancers. The assay was immunoSEQ multiplex PCR, and TCRdb's table has in-frame clones only and misses some. The sample holds roughly 58,000 clones, 93% seen once. The source was CD4+ or CD8+ T cells sorted from blood, collected in a trial of the OX40 agonist ivuxolimab. These receptors all come from an adult with an advanced solid tumor such as melanoma, head and neck, liver or kidney cancer.

The rearrangement joins TRBV28 to TRBJ2-2; 7 bases match TRBD1. The CDR3 is 14 residues long. V lost 5 bases to trimming and J lost 3 bases; unmatched junction nucleotides: 3. From germline, CDR1 is MDHEN and CDR2 SYDVKM. This chain's CDR3 is CASSHTGDTGELFF. CDR3 bases: TGTGCCAGCAGTCATACAGGGGACACCGGGGAGCTGTTTTTT.

V usage is TRBV28 and J usage is TRBJ2-1, with 11 bases matching TRBD2. The CDR3 is made up of 15 amino acids. V shed 6 bases, J shed 5 bases, and the junction held 6 bases outside the gene matches. Per germline, CDR1 MDHEN and CDR2 SYDVKM. The DNA of the CDR3 is TGTGCCAGCAGCTCGGGACTAGCGGCTAACAATGAGCAGTTCTTC. Its protein product is CASSSGLAANNEQFF.

This chain joins TRBV27 and TRBJ2-7, with D possibly called TRBD1 or TRBD2 (5 bases each). Germline CDR1 and CDR2: MNHEY and SMNVEV (reference sequence). The germline V and J ends were trimmed by 4 bases and 1 base, with 11 bases remaining between them. This CDR3 region has 14 residues. CDR3 DNA: TGTGCCAGCAGTTGGGACGGCGAATCCTACGAGCAGTACTTC. It specifies CASSWDGESYEQYF.

The V gene is TRBV7-9, the J gene TRBJ1-4, with a tentative D call TRBD1 (6 bases). Germline CDR1 reads SEHNR; CDR2 reads FQNEAQ (reference sequence). The CDR3 is 15 amino acids. With 5 bases removed from V and 8 bases from J, the gap between germline ends came to 18 bases. The CDR3 DNA reads as TGTGCCAGCAGCCCCTGGTCGGGGGGCCGGGAAAAACTGTTTTTT. As protein: CASSPWSGGREKLFF.

The V call is TRBV2, the J call TRBJ1-5; the match to TRBD1 covers 11 bases. V shed 6 bases, J shed 2 bases, and the junction held 3 bases outside the gene matches. The germline V gene has CDR1 SNHLY and CDR2 FYNNEI. The CDR3 sequence is 15 residues long. Here the CDR3 DNA reads TGTGCCAGCAGAGGACAGGGGGCGGGCAATCAGCCCCAGCATTTT. This gives the protein CASRGQGAGNQPQHF.

The chain uses TRBV6-6 and TRBJ1-4; perhaps TRBD1 as D (6 bases). The CDR3 is 15 residues long. V lost 6 bases to trimming and J lost 8 bases, with 19 bases between them. CDR1 and CDR2 from the germline V gene are MNHNY and SVGAGI (reference sequence). Written as DNA, the CDR3 is TGTGCCAGCAGCACCCCACAGGGTTGGGAAGAAAAACTGTTTTTT. It translates to CASSTPQGWEEKLFF.

This chain connects TRBV19 to TRBJ1-1; TRBD1 might be the D (5 bases). The length of the CDR3 is 14 residues. Trimming stripped 3 bases from V and 1 base from J, with 9 bases between. Germline-derived CDR1 and CDR2 are LNHDA and SQIVND (reference sequence). The CDR3 coding sequence is TGTGCCAGTAGTATTGGGACGCGGAACACTGAAGCTTTCTTT. Its translation: CASSIGTRNTEAFF.

The chain uses TRBV2 and TRBJ2-2, with D hard to call. Germline-derived CDR1 and CDR2 are SNHLY and FYNNEI. This CDR3 region has 15 residues. The V end lost 3 bases, the J end lost 4 bases, and 12 bases lay between the germline ends. The CDR3 spells CASSESRISTGELFF. CDR3 DNA: TGTGCCAGCAGTGAGTCTAGAATCAGCACCGGGGAGCTGTTTTTT.

This rearrangement joins TRBV27 to TRBJ2-3, with D possibly TRBD2 on 5 matching bases. Germline CDR1 reads MNHEY; CDR2 reads SMNVEV (reference sequence). The CDR3 length is 16 residues. Trimming removed 1 base at V and 0 bases at J, with 11 bases between. This CDR3 is CASSLFSVPSTDTQYF. In DNA, the CDR3 is TGTGCCAGCAGTTTATTTAGCGTGCCTAGCACAGATACGCAGTATTTT.

This clone has just a few counts. The genes are TRBV9 and TRBJ2-1, with 7 bases matching TRBD2. Germline V gene data show CDR1 as SGDLS and CDR2 as YYNGEE. This CDR3 has 15 residues. Trimming took 3 bases from V and 6 from J; bases not matched to a gene: 9. CDR3 region: CASSESGILSNEQFF. The DNA for the CDR3 is TGTGCCAGCAGCGAAAGCGGGATTCTTTCCAATGAGCAGTTCTTC.

This chain joins TRBV5-4 and TRBJ1-2; the match to TRBD1 covers 9 bases. This CDR3 spans 16 amino acids. Germline trimming cut 0 bases from V and 4 bases from J; bases unmatched to any gene: 7. Germline CDR1 is SGHNT and CDR2 is YYREEE (reference sequence). This CDR3 reads CASSLGPTGGSYGYTF. The CDR3 DNA follows: TGTGCCAGCAGCTTGGGCCCGACAGGGGGTAGCTATGGCTACACCTTC.

The chain has TRBV7-6 and TRBJ1-1; D may be TRBD1 (5 bases). Germline V gene lookup returns CDR1 SGHVS and CDR2 FNYEAQ. V gave up 1 base and J gave up 4 bases, with 19 bases separating them. The CDR3 is made up of 17 amino acids. The CDR3 loop is CASSLGVRGSLSTEAFF. The CDR3 DNA follows: TGTGCCAGCAGCTTAGGGGTACGGGGGTCCCTTTCCACTGAAGCTTTCTTT.

The sample holds one count of this clone. The rearrangement joins TRBV9 to TRBJ2-3, with 10 bases matching TRBD2. The CDR3 spans 16 residues. Germline assignment: CDR1 SGDLS and CDR2 YYNGEE. V lost 2 bases to trimming and J lost 2 bases; unmatched junction nucleotides: 5. CDR3: CASSVGLAVLTDTQYF. The DNA of the CDR3 is TGTGCCAGCAGCGTTGGACTAGCGGTCCTCACAGATACGCAGTATTTT.

This chain links TRBV4-1 with TRBJ2-7, with 7 bases fitting TRBD1. CDR1 is MGHRA, CDR2 YSYEKL, per germline. V lost 3 bases to trimming and J lost 0 bases; unmatched junction nucleotides: 2. The CDR3 is 14 amino acids. The CDR3 nucleotides read TGCGCCAGCAGCCACCGGGACAGCTCCTACGAGCAGTACTTC. It yields the protein CASSHRDSSYEQYF.

DNA for the CDR3: TGTGCCAGCAGTTACTCTAATCCGGGGTTCGGCGAGCAGTACTTC. As protein: CASSYSNPGFGEQYF. The rearrangement joins TRBV6-5 to TRBJ2-7, with a possible D match to TRBD2 (5 bases). This CDR3 is built from 15 residues. Germline V gives CDR1 MNHEY, CDR2 SVGAGI. The V end was cut by 0 bases, the J end by 6 bases, with 15 bases between.

This clone was observed a single time. V gene TRBV11-2 combines with J gene TRBJ2-7, with 10 bases that match TRBD2. Losses at the gene ends were 0 bases for V and 7 bases for J; bases not matched to a gene: 12. The germline V gene encodes CDR1 SGHAT and CDR2 FQNNGV. This CDR3 region has 17 residues. Here the CDR3 reads CASSLDYRTSGTLEQYF. The CDR3 DNA sequence: TGTGCCAGCAGCTTAGATTATCGGACTAGCGGCACCTTGGAGCAGTACTTC.

The chain carries TRBV11-3 and TRBJ2-5, with 7 bases identical to TRBD2. The germline CDR1 and CDR2 sequences are SGHNT and YENEEA. V was pared by 1 base and J by 1 base, with 6 bases of the junction left unmatched. The CDR3 is 16 residues long. CDR3 DNA: TGTGCCAGCAGCTTAGGGCGGGGGAGACCCCAAGAGACCCAGTACTTC. Its protein product is CASSLGRGRPQETQYF.

The chain is built from TRBV7-9 and TRBJ1-1; D gene ambiguous. Trimming cost V 5 bases and J 1 base, with 8 bases left between them. Germline V gives CDR1 SEHNR, CDR2 FQNEAQ (reference sequence). The CDR3 spans 13 residues. The CDR3 DNA sequence: TGTGCCAGCAGCGTACAGCCGAACACTGAAGCTTTCTTT. Protein: CASSVQPNTEAFF.